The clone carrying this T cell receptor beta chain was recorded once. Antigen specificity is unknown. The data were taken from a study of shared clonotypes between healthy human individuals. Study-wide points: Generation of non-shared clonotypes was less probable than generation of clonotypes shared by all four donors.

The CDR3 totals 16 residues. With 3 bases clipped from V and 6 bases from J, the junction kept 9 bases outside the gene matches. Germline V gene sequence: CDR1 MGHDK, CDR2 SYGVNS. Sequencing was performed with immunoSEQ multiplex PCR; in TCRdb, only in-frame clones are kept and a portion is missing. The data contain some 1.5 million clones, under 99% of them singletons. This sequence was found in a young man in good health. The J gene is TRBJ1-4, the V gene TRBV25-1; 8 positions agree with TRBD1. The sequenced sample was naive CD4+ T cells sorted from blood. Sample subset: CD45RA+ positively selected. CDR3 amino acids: CASSDPRTGWDEKLFF. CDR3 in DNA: TGTGCCAGCAGTGATCCCCGGACAGGGTGGGATGAAAAACTGTTTTTT.